This paragraph reports one T cell receptor (beta chain). The source of the sample is a study of cytomegalovirus exposure and HLA in healthy donors. Use of 60 Vbeta and 13 Jbeta primers characterized the PCR. Sequencing was performed with immunoSEQ multiplex PCR; in TCRdb, only in-frame clones are kept and a portion is missing. The table includes 70,000 to 95,000 clones, roughly 58% detected once. The CDR3 loop spans 15 amino acids. Germline V lookup: CDR1 MDHEN, CDR2 SYDVKM. The J segment lost 5 bases and the V segment lost 3 bases, leaving 8 bases of the junction unmatched. Sequenced sample: PBMCs. The origin of this receptor is a young woman in good health and CMV-seropositive. The chain uses TRBV28 and TRBJ1-2, with 8 positions matching TRBD1. CDR3 bases: TGTGCCAGCAGTTTCCCCCCTGACAGGGGTTATGGCTACACCTTC. Its translation: CASSFPPDRGYGYTF.